The 26 T cell receptor beta chains listed next were all sequenced from one sample in a study of CD8 T cells in ankylosing spondylitis. Each CDR3 protein gets one entry after TCRdb re-called the 5' RACE reads with MiXCR. The table shows 350,000 to 550,000 distinct CDR3 sequences, with 25% to 30% occurring only once. These receptors lack a known antigen. Study conclusions and caveats: Blood from ankylosing spondylitis patients appeared to carry a characteristic roughly 8-variant TCR beta motif.

Sequenced input: blood, either unsorted or a sorted T cell fraction (not recorded which). These receptors came from a male donor with ankylosing spondylitis.

The V call is TRBV11-3, the J call TRBJ2-3; D unresolved. Trimming took 4 bases from V and 7 from J, leaving 12 bases between them. CDR3 length equals 13 residues. Germline V gene data show CDR1 as SGHNT and CDR2 as YENEEA. The CDR3 region is CASSSEVGHTQYF. In DNA, the CDR3 is TGTGCCAGCAGCTCCGAGGTTGGGCATACGCAGTATTTT. The full variable domain, completed using reference TRBV11-3 and TRBJ2-3, is EAGVVQSPRYKIIEKKQPVAFWCNPISGHNTLYWYLQNLGQGPELLIRYENEEAVDDSQLPKDRFSAERLKGVDSTLKIQPAELGDSAVYLCASSSEVGHTQYFGPGTRLTVL.

The chain combines TRBV24-1 with TRBJ1-2, with 9 bases that match TRBD1. The ends lost 5 bases at V and 6 bases at J; junction bases unmatched: 6. Germline V gene sequence: CDR1 KGHDR, CDR2 SFDVKD. There are 14 residues in the CDR3. The CDR3 DNA sequence: TGTGCCACCAGTGGGACAGGGGAGCAGGATGGCTACACCTTC. As protein: CATSGTGEQDGYTF.

This clonotype was seen only a few times. The gene calls are TRBV6-2 or TRBV6-3 and TRBJ2-5; 11 positions agree with TRBD1. This CDR3 has 17 residues. Germline V lookup: CDR1 MNHEY, CDR2 SVGEGT. The junction had 10 bases not matched to a gene; V was cut back by 2 bases and J by 5 bases. The CDR3 region is CASSYDLPGQGGETQYF. CDR3 coding DNA: TGTGCCAGCAGTTACGACCTTCCGGGACAGGGGGGGGAGACCCAGTACTTC.

V and J are TRBV5-1 and TRBJ2-1, with 9 nucleotides matching TRBD2. J lost 3 bases, V lost 5 bases, and 18 bases had no gene match. The length of the CDR3 is 19 residues. Germline loops: CDR1 SGHRS, CDR2 YFSETQ. CDR3 region: CASRLLDHSGRSFYNEQFF. For the CDR3, the DNA is TGCGCCAGCAGATTGTTGGATCATAGCGGGAGAAGTTTCTACAATGAGCAGTTCTTC.

The chain combines TRBV12-3 or TRBV12-4 with TRBJ2-1; a weak D match, TRBD2 (5 bases). The CDR3 totals 14 residues. Trimming stripped 7 bases from V and 2 bases from J, with 12 bases between. The CDR3 DNA reads TGTGCCAGCATACGTGAGGGTACCTACAATGAGCAGTTCTTC. It translates to CASIREGTYNEQFF.

The chain employs TRBV29-1 and TRBJ1-1, with 8 nucleotides matching TRBD1. This CDR3 is built from 16 residues. Germline values: CDR1 SQVTM, CDR2 ANQGSEA. V was clipped by 6 bases and J by 0 bases; unmatched bases: 12. CDR3 nucleotide sequence: TGCAGCGTCGCCGGACAGGGAGGGGTAATGAACACTGAAGCTTTCTTT. Protein sequence: CSVAGQGGVMNTEAFF.

V usage is TRBV7-9 and J usage is TRBJ2-2; no definite D call. The CDR3 contains 13 residues. In germline, CDR1 is SEHNR, CDR2 FQNEAQ (reference sequence). V shed 5 bases and J shed 8 bases, with 12 bases lying between them. Here the CDR3 reads CASSLRIGGELFF. The CDR3 region has the DNA TGTGCCAGCAGCCTCCGGATTGGGGGGGAGCTGTTTTTT. Complete variable domain (other parts from reference TRBV7-9 and TRBJ2-2): DTGVSQNPRHKITKRGQNVTFRCDPISEHNRLYWYRQTLGQGPEFLTYFQNEAQLEKSRLLSDRFSAERPKGSFSTLEIQRTEQGDSAMYLCASSLRIGGELFFGEGSRLTVL.

The table lists this clonotype with a few counts. The chain employs TRBV24-1 and TRBJ2-7; a possible D gene is TRBD2 (5 bases). Between the trimmed V and J ends, which lost 8 bases and 0 bases, there was a span of 7 bases. The CDR3 extends over 12 amino acids. In germline, CDR1 is KGHDR, CDR2 SFDVKD. The CDR3 protein is CATTGSSYEQYF. CDR3 nucleotide sequence: TGTGCCACCACTGGGAGCTCCTACGAGCAGTACTTC.

CDR3 sequence: CSARFAGGLGETQYF. As DNA, the CDR3 is TGCAGTGCTAGGTTTGCGGGAGGCCTCGGGGAGACCCAGTACTTC. The gene calls are TRBV20-1 and TRBJ2-5; 8 positions match TRBD2. The CDR3 is made up of 15 amino acids. The germline V gene has CDR1 DFQATT and CDR2 SNEGSKA (reference sequence). After removal of 3 bases from V and 5 bases from J, the junction contained 11 bases not matched to a gene.

This chain connects TRBV7-2 to TRBJ2-3, with a possible D match to TRBD2 (5 bases). CDR1 is SGHTA and CDR2 is FQGNSA in the germline V gene. This CDR3 is 13 amino acids long. V was trimmed by 5 bases and J by 3 bases, leaving 9 bases between them. The CDR3 nucleotides are TGTGCCAGCAGCCCCCGCGGGACAGATACGCAGTATTTT. This codes for CASSPRGTDTQYF. Drawing the rest from reference TRBV7-2 and TRBJ2-3, the complete variable domain is GAGVSQSPSNKVTEKGKDVELRCDPISGHTALYWYRQSLGQGLEFLIYFQGNSAPDKSGLPSDRFSAERTGGSVSTLTIQRTQQEDSAVYLCASSPRGTDTQYFGPGTRLTVL.

The sample holds a few counts of this clonotype. The gene calls are TRBV30 and TRBJ1-2, with TRBD1 matching 8 bases. V gave up 2 bases and J gave up 9 bases; unmatched junction bases: 8. The CDR3 consists of 13 residues. Germline V gene sequence: CDR1 GTSNPN, CDR2 SVGIG (reference sequence). In DNA, the CDR3 is TGTGCCTGGAGTCGGGACAGGCCTTTGAGCTACACCTTC. This gives the protein CAWSRDRPLSYTF.

This clonotype showed up many times. The V and J genes are TRBV7-9 and TRBJ2-1; a weak D match, TRBD1 (6 bases). The germline gives CDR1 SEHNR, CDR2 FQNEAQ (reference sequence). There are 17 residues in the CDR3. V shed 5 bases and J shed 6 bases, with 23 bases lying between them. The CDR3 DNA reads as TGTGCCAGCAGCCCCGTGGGGGCCCGAAGTTTTGGCAATGAGCAGTTCTTC. Protein sequence: CASSPVGARSFGNEQFF.

This clonotype appeared many times. The V call is TRBV5-1, the J call TRBJ1-2; 8 positions agree with TRBD1. Germline CDR1 and CDR2: SGHRS and YFSETQ. The trim removed 0 bases at V and 2 bases at J, leaving 3 bases unmatched. This CDR3 is built from 15 residues. CDR3 loop: CASSLGDRTNYGYTF. The CDR3 DNA reads as TGCGCCAGCAGCTTGGGGGACAGGACCAACTATGGCTACACCTTC.

CDR3 protein: CATSRDMAVRNIQYF. The CDR3 coding sequence is TGTGCCACCAGCAGAGATATGGCGGTGCGAAACATTCAGTACTTC. The chain is built from TRBV15 and TRBJ2-4; no clear D. CDR3 length: 15 amino acids. Trimming cost V 0 bases and J 6 bases, with 12 bases left between them. CDR1 is LNHNV and CDR2 is YYDKDF in the germline V gene (reference sequence).

In its sample, this clonotype was seen a few times. The chain uses TRBV7-9 and TRBJ2-2, with unresolved D. The germline CDR1 and CDR2 sequences are SEHNR and FQNEAQ (reference sequence). V lost 3 bases and J lost 4, with 12 bases in between. This CDR3 has 15 amino acids. The CDR3 DNA reads as TGTGCCAGCAGCTTCACGACACCATCCACCGGGGAGCTGTTTTTT. Protein sequence: CASSFTTPSTGELFF. Full variable domain (remainder filled in from reference TRBV7-9 and TRBJ2-2): DTGVSQNPRHKITKRGQNVTFRCDPISEHNRLYWYRQTLGQGPEFLTYFQNEAQLEKSRLLSDRFSAERPKGSFSTLEIQRTEQGDSAMYLCASSFTTPSTGELFFGEGSRLTVL.

The chain joins TRBV27 to TRBJ2-7; 12 positions agree with TRBD1. The germline V gene has CDR1 MNHEY and CDR2 SMNVEV (reference sequence). V was clipped by 2 bases and J by 3 bases; unmatched bases: 5. The CDR3 loop spans 16 amino acids. The CDR3: CASSLTGTGGVYEQYF. CDR3 sequence (DNA): TGTGCCAGCAGTTTAACCGGGACAGGGGGCGTCTACGAGCAGTACTTC.

Only a few counts were recorded for this clonotype. The rearrangement uses TRBV20-1 and TRBJ2-1, with TRBD2 identical over 12 bases. V shed 0 bases, J shed 9 bases, and the junction held 6 bases outside the gene matches. From germline, CDR1 is DFQATT and CDR2 SNEGSKA (reference sequence). The CDR3 contains 15 residues. The CDR3 loop reads CSARDPTSGRGEQFF. CDR3 nucleotides: TGCAGTGCTAGAGACCCGACTAGCGGGAGAGGTGAGCAGTTCTTC.

The rearrangement joins TRBV12-3 or TRBV12-4 to TRBJ1-2; 11 bases agree with TRBD1. V shed 6 bases, J shed 7 bases, and the junction held 13 bases outside the gene matches. The CDR3 has 16 residues. The CDR3 spells CASRNSGQGDQGGYTF. The CDR3 DNA sequence: TGTGCCAGCAGGAATTCGGGACAGGGGGATCAGGGTGGCTACACCTTC.

This clonotype was seen many times. The chain couples TRBV27 to TRBJ2-4; 7 nucleotides match TRBD1. Germline CDR1 and CDR2: MNHEY and SMNVEV (reference sequence). CDR3 length: 15 residues. V trimming: 6 bases; J trimming: 0 bases; junction bases outside the gene matches: 5. This CDR3 reads CASSDQGVAKNIQYF. The CDR3 DNA is TGTGCCAGCAGCGATCAGGGGGTAGCCAAAAACATTCAGTACTTC.

This clonotype was observed a handful of times. The chain couples TRBV6-1 to TRBJ1-1; no clear D gene. The germline CDR1 and CDR2 sequences are MNHNS and SASEGT. V was cut by 3 bases and J by 7 bases, with 15 bases left in between. The CDR3 length is 14 residues. The CDR3 reads CASSEQFGESEAFF. The CDR3 coding sequence is TGTGCCAGCAGTGAGCAGTTCGGGGAGAGTGAAGCTTTCTTT.

The chain employs TRBV5-1 and TRBJ1-4; maybe TRBD1 (6 bases). The germline CDR1 and CDR2 sequences are SGHRS and YFSETQ. CDR3 length: 13 amino acids. Trimming took off 4 bases at V and 6 bases at J, with 10 bases between the two ends. For the CDR3, the DNA is TGCGCCAGCAGCCCGGACAGTTATGAAAAACTGTTTTTT. Its protein is CASSPDSYEKLFF.

This clonotype occurred a few times. The chain has TRBV20-1 and TRBJ2-1, with no clear D. Trimming removed 1 base from V and 1 base from J, with 11 bases in between. Germline V CDR1 and CDR2: DFQATT, SNEGSKA (reference sequence). CDR3 length: 15 residues. CDR3: CSARGRSQSYNEQFF. For the CDR3, the DNA is TGCAGTGCTAGAGGGCGGAGCCAATCCTACAATGAGCAGTTCTTC.

The chain links TRBV30 to TRBJ2-7; unclear D gene. In germline, CDR1 is GTSNPN, CDR2 SVGIG (reference sequence). Trimming left V 0 bases short and J 6 bases short, with 15 bases between. This CDR3 has 14 residues. The DNA for the CDR3 is TGTGCCTGGAGTGTTGACGGTTATCGCCCCGAGCAGTACTTC. Its translation is CAWSVDGYRPEQYF.

This clonotype was observed a few times. This chain connects TRBV5-1 to TRBJ1-1; D gene uncertain. CDR3 size: 12 residues. In germline, CDR1 is SGHRS, CDR2 YFSETQ. Trimming cost V 0 bases and J 8 bases, with 8 bases left between them. The CDR3 DNA reads as TGCGCCAGCAGCTTGGCGGGCTGGGAAGCTTTCTTT. Its translation: CASSLAGWEAFF.

This clonotype occurred a few times. The V gene is TRBV5-1, the J gene TRBJ2-3; 9 bases agree with TRBD2. The germline CDR1 and CDR2 sequences are SGHRS and YFSETQ. V lost 0 bases and J lost 2; bases outside the gene matches: 7. The CDR3 consists of 17 residues. The CDR3 is CASSLGLADLYTDTQYF. CDR3 coding DNA: TGCGCCAGCAGCTTGGGACTAGCGGACCTTTACACAGATACGCAGTATTTT. Together with reference TRBV5-1 and TRBJ2-3, the CDR3 gives the full variable domain: KAGVTQTPRYLIKTRGQQVTLSCSPISGHRSVSWYQQTPGQGLQFLFEYFSETQRNKGNFPGRFSGRQFSNSRSEMNVSTLELGDSALYLCASSLGLADLYTDTQYFGPGTRLTVL.

This chain connects TRBV7-9 to TRBJ1-1, with D unresolved. Trimming shortened V by 0 bases and J by 1 base, and 9 bases separated the two germline ends. CDR1 is SEHNR and CDR2 is FQNEAQ in the germline V gene (reference sequence). CDR3 size: 15 residues. CDR3 in DNA: TGTGCCAGCAGCTTAGCGGCAGGAAAGAACACTGAAGCTTTCTTT. Its protein is CASSLAAGKNTEAFF.